This TCR beta chain came from a study of blood T cell repertoires in COVID-19. Study-level background: Acute and convalescent COVID-19 samples came from the United States, Italy and Spain.

The authors' processing: Reference gene primer amplification gave estimated nucleated cell counts. Sequenced by immunoSEQ multiplex PCR; TCRdb stores in-frame clones only, minus some. V, J and clone size are those of that table, while D and trimming were read from the DNA. The repertoire holds about 210,000 clones, with about 81% as singletons. This CDR3 is 15 amino acids long. CDR1 and CDR2 (germline): SEHNR, FQNEAQ (reference sequence). J lost 7 bases, V lost 3 bases, and 6 bases had no gene match. This clone was found a few times. The chain carries TRBV7-9 and TRBJ1-4; 9 bases line up with TRBD1. This TCR derives from a woman between 65 and 79 years old with COVID-19, enrolled during active disease. Sequenced input: peripheral blood. The CDR3 bases are TGTGCCAGCAGCTTGACTGGGACAGGGAGTGAAAAACTGTTTTTT. This codes for CASSLTGTGSEKLFF.